The T cell receptor beta chain described here comes from a study of T cells after somatic rescue of genetic block. TCRdb's copy holds only in-frame clones and misses some; the assay was immunoSEQ multiplex PCR. The repertoire holds approximately 70,000 clones, with approximately 91% as singletons. Sequenced: peripheral blood mononuclear cells (PBMCs). The TCR was taken from a man younger than 45.

The CDR3 reads CASSRGQGPYEQYF. CDR3 nucleotide sequence: TGTGCCAGTAGTAGGGGACAGGGTCCCTACGAGCAGTACTTC. The V gene is TRBV19, the J gene TRBJ2-7; TRBD1 aligns across 9 bases. The V gene end was trimmed by 4 bases and the J gene end by 2 bases; junction bases not matched to a gene: 3. This CDR3 spans 14 amino acids. CDR1 is LNHDA and CDR2 is SQIVND in the germline V gene (reference sequence).